This passage covers 25 T cell receptor beta chains from one sample sequenced in a study of blood T cell repertoires in COVID-19. TCRdb's copy holds only in-frame clones and misses some; the assay was immunoSEQ multiplex PCR. The table lists 120,000 to 150,000 clones, around 87% of them singletons. Specimen: PBMCs or T cells enriched from blood (not recorded which). The receptors were gathered from a middle-aged woman who had been exposed to COVID-19.

This clone was observed a few times. The chain is built from TRBV18 and TRBJ2-5; D gene unclear. Trimming took off 3 bases at V and 2 bases at J, with 10 bases between the two ends. CDR1 and CDR2 from the germline V gene are KGHSH and LQKENI. This CDR3 comprises 14 residues. The DNA of the CDR3 is TGTGCCAGCTCACCGCGACAAACGCAAGAGACCCAGTACTTC. This codes for CASSPRQTQETQYF.

This chain connects TRBV14 to TRBJ1-3, with D unclear. The CDR3 runs to 13 residues. Between the trimmed V and J ends, which lost 4 bases and 0 bases, there was a span of 4 bases. CDR1 is SGHDN and CDR2 is FVKESK in the germline V gene. Here the CDR3 DNA reads TGTGCCAGCAGCCCCATCTCTGGAAACACCATATATTTT. Its translation: CASSPISGNTIYF.

V gene TRBV7-2 combines with J gene TRBJ1-3, with D hard to call. There are 15 residues in the CDR3. The germline V gene encodes CDR1 SGHTA and CDR2 FQGNSA. The ends were cut back, 2 bases at V and 0 bases at J, with 8 bases in the middle. This chain's CDR3 is CASSLIPSSGNTIYF. The CDR3 DNA reads TGTGCCAGCAGCTTAATTCCGAGCTCTGGAAACACCATATATTTT.

The chain employs TRBV2 and TRBJ1-5; D is possibly TRBD1 (6 bases). V lost 4 bases and J lost 1, with 14 bases in between. This CDR3 is built from 16 residues. Germline V lookup: CDR1 SNHLY, CDR2 FYNNEI. CDR3 in amino acids: CASSGGGGASNQPQHF. The CDR3 DNA follows: TGTGCCAGCAGTGGAGGAGGGGGGGCAAGCAATCAGCCCCAGCATTTT.

The V and J genes are TRBV6-5 and TRBJ2-7, with a tentative D call TRBD2 (6 bases). The CDR3 runs to 14 residues. Looked up from germline, CDR1 is MNHEY and CDR2 is SVGAGI. V lost 8 bases, J lost 0 bases, and 14 bases lay in between. The CDR3 reads CASGPGLDSYEQYF. DNA of the CDR3: TGTGCCAGCGGGCCGGGACTCGACTCCTACGAGCAGTACTTC.

This clone showed up just once. The chain employs TRBV18 and TRBJ1-2; 7 bases are shared with TRBD1. The CDR3 loop spans 15 amino acids. Losses at the gene ends were 0 bases for V and 7 bases for J; bases not matched to a gene: 8. Germline V lookup: CDR1 KGHSH, CDR2 LQKENI. The CDR3 region is CASSPPEGGAGGYTF. CDR3 coding DNA: TGTGCCAGCTCACCACCGGAAGGGGGCGCGGGTGGCTACACCTTC.

V gene TRBV19 combines with J gene TRBJ2-2; the match to TRBD2 covers 7 bases. The CDR3 has 13 residues. CDR1 and CDR2 from the germline V gene are LNHDA and SQIVND (reference sequence). The V segment lost 10 bases and the J segment 4 bases; nucleotides outside the gene matches: 6. CDR3 amino acids: CATARLATGELFF. CDR3 bases: TGTGCCACCGCGCGACTAGCCACCGGGGAGCTGTTTTTT.

This clone was seen once. CDR3 protein: CASSIDPEQGPPYEQYF. Written as DNA, the CDR3 is TGTGCCAGTAGTATAGACCCCGAACAGGGGCCCCCCTACGAGCAGTACTTC. V gene TRBV19 combines with J gene TRBJ2-7, with TRBD1 matching 7 bases. CDR3 length equals 17 residues. Trimming took 0 bases from V and 2 from J; bases not matched to a gene: 10. Germline CDR1 reads LNHDA; CDR2 reads SQIVND (reference sequence). The full variable domain, in which reference TRBV19 and TRBJ2-7 provide the parts outside the CDR3, is DGGITQSPKYLFRKEGQNVTLSCEQNLNHDAMYWYRQDPGQGLRLIYYSQIVNDFQKGDIAEGYSVSREKKESFPLTVTSAQKNPTAFYLCASSIDPEQGPPYEQYFGPGTRLTVT.

The chain carries TRBV7-6 and TRBJ1-2; D gene ambiguous. From germline, CDR1 is SGHVS and CDR2 FNYEAQ. CDR3 length: 13 residues. V lost 1 base to trimming and J lost 3 bases, with 6 bases between them. CDR3 sequence: CASSLERDYGYTF. The CDR3 DNA sequence: TGTGCCAGCAGCTTAGAGAGGGACTATGGCTACACCTTC.

The gene calls are TRBV6-5 and TRBJ2-7; 7 nucleotides match TRBD1. CDR1 MNHEY and CDR2 SVGAGI come from the germline V gene. Trimming took 8 bases from V and 3 from J; bases not matched to a gene: 7. CDR3 size: 13 residues. CDR3 in amino acids: CASGQEHHYEQYF. In DNA form, the CDR3 reads TGTGCCAGCGGACAGGAGCATCACTACGAGCAGTACTTC.

The genes are TRBV4-3 and TRBJ2-1, with 15 bases that match TRBD2. Germline V gene sequence: CDR1 LGHNA, CDR2 YSLEER. The CDR3 has 15 residues. Germline trimming cut 4 bases from V and 12 bases from J; bases unmatched to any gene: 7. Here the CDR3 DNA reads TGCGCCAGCAGCCGCGGGACTAGCGGGAGGTACGTGCAGTTCTTC. Translation gives CASSRGTSGRYVQFF.

This clone was counted at least ten times. V usage is TRBV9 and J usage is TRBJ2-7, with 7 bases lining up with TRBD1. The junction had 10 bases not matched to a gene; V was cut back by 4 bases and J by 6 bases. The CDR3 is made up of 14 amino acids. Germline V gives CDR1 SGDLS, CDR2 YYNGEE. The CDR3 protein is CASSPATGQFEQYF. In DNA form, the CDR3 reads TGTGCCAGCAGCCCGGCGACAGGGCAGTTCGAGCAGTACTTC. The full variable domain, completed using reference TRBV9 and TRBJ2-7, is DSGVTQTPKHLITATGQRVTLRCSPRSGDLSVYWYQQSLDQGLQFLIQYYNGEERAKGNILERFSAQQFPDLHSELNLSSLELGDSALYFCASSPATGQFEQYFGPGTRLTVT.

In this sample, this clone turned up a few times. The chain carries TRBV3-1 (or the pseudogene TRBV3-2) and TRBJ1-4; D unresolved. Trimming pared 4 bases from V and 8 bases from J, leaving 14 bases between. The CDR3 runs to 14 residues. Germline V gene sequence: CDR1 LGHDT, CDR2 YNNKEL (reference sequence). The CDR3: CASSLGSTREKLFF. In DNA, the CDR3 is TGTGCCAGCAGCCTTGGATCAACGCGGGAAAAACTGTTTTTT.

The genes are TRBV10-2 and TRBJ2-2; 8 nucleotides align to TRBD2. V lost 5 bases to trimming and J lost 4 bases; unmatched junction nucleotides: 6. Per germline, CDR1 WSHSY and CDR2 SAAADI. The CDR3 contains 15 residues. The CDR3 sequence is CASSLFAGGTGELFF. DNA of the CDR3: TGCGCCAGCAGTCTATTTGCGGGAGGCACCGGGGAGCTGTTTTTT.

The chain combines TRBV15 with TRBJ1-1; TRBD1 is a possible D gene (6 bases). This CDR3 is 15 amino acids long. Germline V gene data show CDR1 as LNHNV and CDR2 as YYDKDF (reference sequence). V was cut by 3 bases and J by 5 bases, with 16 bases left in between. The CDR3 region has the DNA TGTGCCACCAGCAGTTCTCGGTCTCAGGGGACTGAAGCTTTCTTT. Its protein is CATSSSRSQGTEAFF.

The chain couples TRBV27 to TRBJ1-2; D gene unclear. The V end was cut by 7 bases, the J end by 8 bases, with 17 bases between. Germline V lookup: CDR1 MNHEY, CDR2 SMNVEV (reference sequence). There are 13 residues in the CDR3. The DNA of the CDR3 is TGTGCCAGCACACAAGTAGGGAGGACGGGCTACACCTTC. Its protein product is CASTQVGRTGYTF.

The rearrangement links TRBV11-3 to TRBJ2-7; 7 bases align to TRBD2. This CDR3 is built from 14 residues. The ends lost 5 bases at V and 2 bases at J; junction bases unmatched: 6. Looked up from germline, CDR1 is SGHNT and CDR2 is YENEEA. The CDR3 is CASSRSGNTYEQYF. In DNA form, the CDR3 reads TGTGCCAGCAGCCGGAGCGGGAACACCTACGAGCAGTACTTC.

The chain recombines TRBV19 with TRBJ2-5, with D perhaps TRBD1 (5 bases). Germline V gene sequence: CDR1 LNHDA, CDR2 SQIVND (reference sequence). V dropped 5 bases and J dropped 7 bases, with 14 bases sitting between them. The CDR3 is 13 residues long. CDR3 sequence: CASSARPRATQYF. As DNA, the CDR3 is TGTGCCAGTAGTGCTCGCCCCAGGGCGACCCAGTACTTC.

The V and J genes are TRBV5-1 and TRBJ1-2, with D maybe TRBD1 (6 bases). Germline-derived CDR1 and CDR2 are SGHRS and YFSETQ. This CDR3 is built from 14 residues. The germline V and J ends were trimmed by 0 bases and 7 bases, with 13 bases remaining between them. Here the CDR3 reads CASSLGRGASGYTF. CDR3 coding DNA: TGCGCCAGCAGCTTGGGGCGGGGGGCGAGTGGCTACACCTTC.

The chain carries TRBV29-1 and TRBJ2-1; D gene uncertain. Germline V CDR1 and CDR2: SQVTM, ANQGSEA. CDR3 length equals 12 residues. V was cut by 4 bases and J by 4 bases, with 8 bases left in between. The CDR3 reads CSVGVEYNEQFF. The DNA of the CDR3 is TGCAGCGTTGGAGTAGAATACAATGAGCAGTTCTTC.

This clone was picked up one time. V is TRBV27 and J is TRBJ1-4, with TRBD1 as a possible D gene (6 bases). V gave up 5 bases and J gave up 6 bases, with 10 bases separating them. CDR1 MNHEY and CDR2 SMNVEV come from the germline V gene (reference sequence). The CDR3 runs to 13 residues. CDR3 amino acids: CASSLAGDEKLFF. The CDR3 bases are TGTGCCAGCAGTCTGGCAGGGGATGAAAAACTGTTTTTT.

The chain carries TRBV19 and TRBJ1-5; 7 bases align to TRBD1. Trimming took 6 bases from V and 0 from J; bases not matched to a gene: 5. The CDR3 runs to 15 residues. Looked up from germline, CDR1 is LNHDA and CDR2 is SQIVND (reference sequence). CDR3 amino acids: CASRGTGDSNQPQHF. The CDR3 DNA follows: TGTGCCAGTAGAGGAACAGGGGATAGCAATCAGCCCCAGCATTTT. Supplemented by reference TRBV19 and TRBJ1-5, the full variable domain reads DGGITQSPKYLFRKEGQNVTLSCEQNLNHDAMYWYRQDPGQGLRLIYYSQIVNDFQKGDIAEGYSVSREKKESFPLTVTSAQKNPTAFYLCASRGTGDSNQPQHFGDGTRLSIL.

The chain carries TRBV5-1 and TRBJ2-7; 10 positions match TRBD2. The CDR3 runs to 15 residues. The germline V gene has CDR1 SGHRS and CDR2 YFSETQ. V lost 5 bases and J lost 0; bases outside the gene matches: 5. DNA for the CDR3: TGCGCCAGCAGGCGTACTAGCGGGGACTCCTACGAGCAGTACTTC. Its protein is CASRRTSGDSYEQYF. Complete variable domain (other parts from reference TRBV5-1 and TRBJ2-7): KAGVTQTPRYLIKTRGQQVTLSCSPISGHRSVSWYQQTPGQGLQFLFEYFSETQRNKGNFPGRFSGRQFSNSRSEMNVSTLELGDSALYLCASRRTSGDSYEQYFGPGTRLTVT.

The chain carries TRBV2 and TRBJ1-2, with a weak D call TRBD1 (5 bases). The CDR3 is made up of 13 amino acids. Germline CDR1 is SNHLY and CDR2 is FYNNEI. The germline V and J ends were trimmed by 8 bases and 5 bases, with 15 bases remaining between them. The CDR3 DNA reads as TGTGCCAGCGGGGGGGACGGGGAGTATGGCTACACCTTC. Amino acids: CASGGDGEYGYTF.

The chain recombines TRBV10-3 with TRBJ1-2; D is unresolved. Trimming took 6 bases from V and 4 from J, leaving 12 bases between them. The CDR3 runs 13 residues. In germline, CDR1 is ENHRY, CDR2 SYGVKD. CDR3: CAISAGSPYGYTF. The CDR3, as DNA: TGTGCCATCAGCGCAGGAAGCCCCTATGGCTACACCTTC.